This T cell receptor beta chain is drawn from a study of OX40 agonist ivuxolimab in advanced cancers. Using immunoSEQ multiplex PCR, the repertoire was profiled, and TCRdb retains in-frame clones only, with some absent. The table has fewer than 85,000 clones, 80% to 90% seen once. CDR3 length: 19 residues. Germline CDR1 and CDR2: MNHEY and SMNVEV (reference sequence). V shed 6 bases and J shed 3 bases, with 28 bases lying between them. Source: CD4+ or CD8+ T cells sorted from blood, taken in a trial of the OX40 agonist ivuxolimab. This TCR was sampled from an adult with an advanced solid tumor such as melanoma, head and neck, liver or kidney cancer. The rearrangement uses TRBV27 and TRBJ2-3; maybe TRBD1 (6 bases). The CDR3 reads CASSPNPYRAAGGTDTQYF. The CDR3 nucleotides are TGTGCCAGCAGCCCAAACCCCTACAGGGCCGCCGGAGGAACAGATACGCAGTATTTT.